This T cell receptor beta chain stems from a study of OX40 agonist ivuxolimab in advanced cancers. On the study more broadly: Ivuxolimab, an antibody acting as an agonist of OX40 (CD134), was used to treat patients. Among those treated, three patients had partial responses, one with hepatocellular carcinoma and two with cutaneous melanoma. A history of anti-PD-1, anti-PD-L1 or anti-CTLA-4 therapy was acceptable, and over 35% had some.

Sequencing was performed with immunoSEQ multiplex PCR; in TCRdb, only in-frame clones are kept and a portion is missing. This table has tens of thousands of clones, 65% to 90% appearing once. This CDR3 has 14 residues. Germline V gives CDR1 SGHTA, CDR2 FQGNSA. V was pared by 5 bases and J by 5 bases, with 12 bases between. The rearrangement joins TRBV7-2 to TRBJ1-4, with unresolved D. This sample comprised CD4+ or CD8+ T cells sorted from blood, obtained in a trial of the OX40 agonist ivuxolimab. The TCR comes from an adult with an advanced solid tumor such as melanoma, head and neck, liver or kidney cancer. The CDR3 here is CASSVGGSNEKLFF. In nucleotides, the CDR3 is TGTGCCAGCAGCGTCGGCGGCAGCAATGAAAAACTGTTTTTT.